These T cell receptor beta chains were read from a single sample in a study of T cell responses to AZD1222 COVID-19 vaccine. This table comes from immunoSEQ multiplex PCR, and its TCRdb copy is limited to in-frame clones, with some not included. The data contain roughly 180,000 clones, around 93% of them singletons. The sequencing used peripheral blood, collected on day 0 of AZD1222 vaccination. The receptor source for this set is an adult in good health. CDR3s include the opening cysteine and the closing phenylalanine or tryptophan. The order of the fields is clone size, D gene, J gene, V gene, CDR3 DNA, CDR3 protein. The D gene is left open where the match is weak. Where a row states a size, it is once, few, many or the class of an expanded clone; other rows omit it.

. . TRBJ1-1 TRBV7-2 TGTGCCAGCGGCCTAGACAGGCAACCCCCTGAAGCTTTCTTT CASGLDRQPPEAFF
. . TRBJ2-7 TRBV7-2 TGTGCCAGCAGACCAATGAGTTTTTCCTACGAGCAGTACTTC CASRPMSFSYEQYF
. . TRBJ1-5 TRBV11-2 TGTGCCAGCAGCTCAGGACTACATGCTGATCAGCCCCAGCATTTT CASSSGLHADQPQHF
. . TRBJ1-2 TRBV27 TGTGCCAGCAGTTTCTCGTTAACAGGCTCCCTCGGCTACACCTTC CASSFSLTGSLGYTF
. TRBD1 TRBJ1-2 TRBV28 TGTGCCTTGACACAGGGGAAGTATGGCTACACCTTC CALTQGKYGYTF
. . TRBJ2-3 TRBV14 TGTGCCAGCAGCCAAGATTGGCAAGATACGCAGTATTTT CASSQDWQDTQYF
few . TRBJ2-2 TRBV2 TGTGCCAGCAGTCTATTAGAAAACGGGGAGCTGTTTTTT CASSLLENGELFF
. . TRBJ2-7 TRBV6-1 TGTGCCAGCAGTGACCGAGCGTCGAGCTCCTACGAGCAGTACTTC CASSDRASSSYEQYF
. . TRBJ1-1 TRBV27 TGTGCCAGCAGTACCAGGGATCGCACTGAAGCTTTCTTT CASSTRDRTEAFF
. . TRBJ2-3 TRBV15 TGTGCCACCAGCCGGTCGCCTAGGGCAGATACGCAGTATTTT CATSRSPRADTQYF
. . TRBJ1-5 TRBV5-5 TGTGCCAGCAGTTCTCGTACGGGAGATAGCAATCAGCCCCAGCATTTT CASSSRTGDSNQPQHF
. . TRBJ1-5 TRBV28 TGTGCCAGCAGGGACCCCGGGCCTAATCAGCCCCAGCATTTT CASRDPGPNQPQHF
. . TRBJ1-1 TRBV5-8 TGTGCCAGCAGCTTGGGGACACCTCCTGAAGCTTTCTTT CASSLGTPPEAFF
. . TRBJ2-7 TRBV19 TGTGCCAGTAGTCCGTCCACGGGGGGCGACCACGAGCAGTACTTC CASSPSTGGDHEQYF
. . TRBJ2-7 TRBV6-5 TGTGCCAGCAGTTACAGGGCCGAGCAGTACTTC CASSYRAEQYF
. . TRBJ1-3 TRBV6-4 TGTGCCAGCAGTAAACAGGTGGGAGGGGGACCGAACTCTGGAAACACCATATATTTT CASSKQVGGGPNSGNTIYF
. TRBD1 TRBJ1-1 TRBV2 TGTGCCAGCAGCGTGGACAGGCGGCAGATGAACACTGAAGCTTTCTTT CASSVDRRQMNTEAFF
. TRBD2 TRBJ2-1 TRBV19 TGTGCCAGTAGTATAGGCGGACACCGGGGGGGGAATGAGCAGTTCTTC CASSIGGHRGGNEQFF
. . TRBJ2-5 TRBV11-2 TGTGCCAGCAGCTGGAGTGAGACCCAGTACTTC CASSWSETQYF
. TRBD1 TRBJ2-2 TRBV5-1 TGCGCCAGCAGCTTGGTCTTGGCAGGGGGCACCGGGGAGCTGTTTTTT CASSLVLAGGTGELFF
. . TRBJ2-2 TRBV7-2 TGTGCCAGCAGCTTAGGGGGCCGAAAGGGGACCGGGGAGCTGTTTTTT CASSLGGRKGTGELFF
few . TRBJ1-1 TRBV7-8 TGTGCCAGCAGCTTAAATAGAACTGAAGCTTTCTTT CASSLNRTEAFF
. . TRBJ2-3 TRBV9 TGTGCCAGCAGCGTACCCTCCCAGTCGCAAGATACGCAGTATTTT CASSVPSQSQDTQYF
. TRBD1 TRBJ1-1 TRBV4-1 TGCGCCAGCAGCCAAGCGCTGATAACAGGGGGCTTATTCACTGAAGCTTTCTTT CASSQALITGGLFTEAFF
. . TRBJ2-2 TRBV27 TGTGCCAGCAGTTTTAAGCCCCCCGGCACCGGGGAGCTGTTTTTT CASSFKPPGTGELFF
. TRBD1 TRBJ1-2 TRBV5-1 TGCGCCAGCAGCCCAGGACAGGGGGCGGAATGGGAGGGCTACACCTTC CASSPGQGAEWEGYTF
. . TRBJ2-1 TRBV6-5 TGTGCCATAACTTGGGGGACAGCGGGGCTGGAGCAGTTCTTC CAITWGTAGLEQFF
. . TRBJ2-3 TRBV19 TGTGCCAGTAAATTTGACGGATCCTACACAGATACGCAGTATTTT CASKFDGSYTDTQYF
. TRBD1 TRBJ1-1 TRBV5-6 TGTGCCAGCAGCTTGGCCCAGGACAGGGGTGAAGCTTTCTTT CASSLAQDRGEAFF
. . TRBJ2-7 TRBV5-6 TGTGCCAGCAGTCCTACAGTAGAACTATACGAGCAGTACTTC CASSPTVELYEQYF
. TRBD2 TRBJ2-7 TRBV7-2 TGTGCCAGCAGCTCCGTTGCGGGGGACTACGAGCAGTACTTC CASSSVAGDYEQYF
. . TRBJ1-6 TRBV6-2/TRBV6-3 TGTGCCAGCAGTTACCACAGAGTAAATTCACCCCTCCACTTT CASSYHRVNSPLHF
. TRBD1 TRBJ2-3 TRBV28 TGTGCCAGCAGTTTTCCAGACAGGGATGCAACAGATACGCAGTATTTT CASSFPDRDATDTQYF
. TRBD2 TRBJ2-7 TRBV7-9 TGTGCCAGCAGTCAATCCACTAGCGGGGGCGCCGGGTACGAGCAGTACTTC CASSQSTSGGAGYEQYF
. . TRBJ2-1 TRBV4-1 TGCGCCAGCAGCCAAGAAAAATTATCTGGGGATGAGCAGTTCTTC CASSQEKLSGDEQFF
. TRBD2 TRBJ2-1 TRBV6-5 TGTGCCAGCGGGGGACTAGCGGGGGCCTACAATGAGCAGTTCTTC CASGGLAGAYNEQFF
. TRBD2 TRBJ2-1 TRBV9 TGTGCCAGCAGCGTAGCGGGGGGGCTGTACAATGAGCAGTTCTTC CASSVAGGLYNEQFF
. . TRBJ2-7 TRBV4-2 TGTGCCAGCAGCCAAGATGACGGTTCCTACGAGCAGTACTTC CASSQDDGSYEQYF
. . TRBJ2-1 TRBV2 TGTGCCAGTCTGACCGGGACCGGGAACAATGAGCAGTTCTTC CASLTGTGNNEQFF
. . TRBJ2-1 TRBV18 TGTGCCAGCTCACCAAGGCAGGGGGGGTCGTATGAGCAGTTCTTC CASSPRQGGSYEQFF
. . TRBJ1-3 TRBV19 TGTGCCAGTAGTCCAGGAAACACCATATATTTT CASSPGNTIYF
. TRBD2 TRBJ2-1 TRBV2 TGTGCCAGCAGTGAAAATCTAGCGGGAGGAAATGAGCAGTTCTTC CASSENLAGGNEQFF
few TRBD1 TRBJ1-5 TRBV7-2 TGTGCCAGCAGCTCTCTCCCCCAGGGGGCGGGCAATCAGCCCCAGCATTTT CASSSLPQGAGNQPQHF
. . TRBJ1-5 TRBV5-6 TGTGCCAGCAGCTGGCCCCGTGGGGGTCAGCCCCAGCATTTT CASSWPRGGQPQHF
. . TRBJ1-1 TRBV5-1 TGCGCCAGCAGCTTGGAAAGGCGGATGGCCTCTGAAGCTTTCTTT CASSLERRMASEAFF
once TRBD1 TRBJ1-6 TRBV7-2 TGTGCCAGCAGTAGAACAGGGGTGGGCTCACCCCTCCACTTT CASSRTGVGSPLHF
. . TRBJ1-2 TRBV28 TGTGCCAGCAGTTTAATACAGGGTAACTATGGCTACACCTTC CASSLIQGNYGYTF
once TRBD2 TRBJ2-1 TRBV10-1 TGCGCCAGTTCTAGCGGAAGCACTAATGAGCAGTTCTTC CASSSGSTNEQFF
. . TRBJ2-7 TRBV12-3/TRBV12-4 TGTGCCAGCAGTTCTATGGGGGAGCAGTACTTC CASSSMGEQYF
. TRBD1 TRBJ1-2 TRBV27 TGTGCCAGCAGCTCCTCAAGACAGGGGACCCACTATGGCTACACCTTC CASSSSRQGTHYGYTF
. . TRBJ1-6 TRBV2 TGTGCCAGCAGTGAGGGAGGGGGAATTTCGTCACCCCTCCACTTT CASSEGGGISSPLHF
. . TRBJ1-1 TRBV28 TGTGCCAGCAGCTCCCAAACCAACACTGAAGCTTTCTTT CASSSQTNTEAFF
. . TRBJ1-3 TRBV5-8 TGTGCCAGCAGCCGACGGGGGAACACCATATATTTT CASSRRGNTIYF
. TRBD2 TRBJ2-3 TRBV18 TGTGCCAGCTCGCCACTTCCCTCTAGCGGGGGGACAGATACGCAGTATTTT CASSPLPSSGGTDTQYF
. . TRBJ1-6 TRBV12-3/TRBV12-4 TGTGCCAGCAGGCGGACGGGGGATTCACCCCTCCACTTT CASRRTGDSPLHF
. TRBD1 TRBJ1-4 TRBV4-1 TGCGCCAGCAGCCAAGAAGGGACAGGAAAACTGTTTTTT CASSQEGTGKLFF
. TRBD2 TRBJ2-1 TRBV30 TGTGCCTGGAGTGTAAATGTAGCGGGGGGACCTGAGCAGTTCTTC CAWSVNVAGGPEQFF
. TRBD1 TRBJ1-1 TRBV18 TGTGCCAGCTCACCGGCGGGACAGGGGGTTACTGAAGCTTTCTTT CASSPAGQGVTEAFF
. . TRBJ1-1 TRBV19 TGTGCCAGTAGTATAGGGTCCCAGTCCTTTGAAGCTTTCTTT CASSIGSQSFEAFF
. . TRBJ1-6 TRBV7-2 TGTGCCAGCAGCTTAGAAACAGGAAGGTTTTCACCCCTCCACTTT CASSLETGRFSPLHF